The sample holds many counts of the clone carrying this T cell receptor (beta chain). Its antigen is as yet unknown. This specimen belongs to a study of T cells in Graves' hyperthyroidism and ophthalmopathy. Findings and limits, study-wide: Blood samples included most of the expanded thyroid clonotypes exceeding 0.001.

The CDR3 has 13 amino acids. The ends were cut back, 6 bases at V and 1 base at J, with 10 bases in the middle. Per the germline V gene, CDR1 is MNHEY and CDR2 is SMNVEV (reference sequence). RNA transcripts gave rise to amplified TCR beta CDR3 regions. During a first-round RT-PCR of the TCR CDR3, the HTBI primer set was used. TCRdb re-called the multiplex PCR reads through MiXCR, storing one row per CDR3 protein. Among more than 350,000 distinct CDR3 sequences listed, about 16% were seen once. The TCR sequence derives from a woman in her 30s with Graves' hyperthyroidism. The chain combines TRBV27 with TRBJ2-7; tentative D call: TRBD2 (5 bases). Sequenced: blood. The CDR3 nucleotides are TGTGCCAGCAGCCTTCGGGGATCCTACGAGCAGTACTTC. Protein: CASSLRGSYEQYF.